Listed below are T cell receptor beta chains from one sample, sequenced in a study of T cell responses to AZD1222 COVID-19 vaccine. The table came from immunoSEQ multiplex PCR; TCRdb's copy has only in-frame clones and leaves some out. The data hold around 69,000 clones, with over 80% observed a single time. The source material was peripheral blood, sampled on day 0 of AZD1222 vaccination. These receptor sequences come from an adult in good health. CDR3s include the opening cysteine and the closing phenylalanine or tryptophan. The D gene is left open where the match is weak. Clone size appears in some rows only: once, few, many, or a class for an expanded clone.

TRBV7-9	TRBD1	TRBJ2-3	.	CASSSDRVESTDTQYF	TGTGCCAGCAGCTCGGACAGGGTTGAGAGCACAGATACGCAGTATTTT
TRBV5-1	.	TRBJ1-5	.	CASSLGEGGQPQHF	TGCGCCAGCAGCTTGGGAGAGGGGGGTCAGCCCCAGCATTTT
TRBV7-2	.	TRBJ1-1	.	CASSLGGPGRAFF	TGTGCCAGCAGCTTAGGAGGGCCGGGAAGAGCTTTCTTT
TRBV18	.	TRBJ1-6	.	CASSRESLLGSYNSPLHF	TGTGCCAGCTCACGCGAATCCCTCCTCGGCTCCTATAATTCACCCCTCCACTTT
TRBV14	.	TRBJ1-1	.	CASSPPGRSFTEAFF	TGTGCCAGCAGCCCCCCGGGTCGGAGCTTCACTGAAGCTTTCTTT
TRBV30	.	TRBJ2-1	once	CAWSKGLEYEQFF	TGTGCCTGGAGTAAGGGGCTAGAGTATGAGCAGTTCTTC
TRBV3-1/TRBV3-2	TRBD1	TRBJ1-1	.	CASSLNRGEAFF	TGTGCCAGCAGCCTTAACAGGGGGGAAGCTTTCTTT
TRBV19	.	TRBJ1-3	.	CASSAGYSGNTIYF	TGTGCCAGTAGCGCAGGGTATTCTGGAAACACCATATATTTT
TRBV6-5	TRBD1	TRBJ1-2	.	CASSYSQGAYGYTF	TGTGCCAGCAGTTACTCGCAGGGGGCTTATGGCTACACCTTC
TRBV30	.	TRBJ2-7	.	CAWIEGLGPYEQYF	TGTGCCTGGATTGAGGGACTGGGGCCCTACGAGCAGTACTTC
TRBV24-1	.	TRBJ1-4	.	CATGQDSNEKLFF	TGTGCCACCGGGCAAGACAGTAATGAAAAACTGTTTTTT
TRBV6-1	.	TRBJ1-1	.	CASSPMSTEAFF	TGTGCCAGCAGTCCTATGAGCACTGAAGCTTTCTTT
TRBV28	.	TRBJ1-2	.	CASRTSDYGYTF	TGTGCCAGCAGGACATCTGACTATGGCTACACCTTC
TRBV30	.	TRBJ2-7	.	CAWSNRVFYEQYF	TGTGCCTGGAGTAACAGGGTCTTCTACGAGCAGTACTTC
TRBV27	TRBD1	TRBJ1-6	once	CASSRREGQVASPLHF	TGTGCCAGCAGTCGGCGCGAGGGACAGGTGGCTTCACCCCTCCACTTT
TRBV5-6	.	TRBJ1-3	.	CASSLERAGNTIYF	TGTGCCAGCAGCTTGGAAAGGGCTGGAAACACCATATATTTT
TRBV18	TRBD1	TRBJ1-6	.	CASSRVFDRDNSPLHF	TGTGCCAGCTCCCGCGTCTTTGACAGGGATAATTCACCCCTCCACTTT
TRBV5-5	TRBD1	TRBJ1-6	once	CASSGGTGGDSPLHF	TGTGCCAGCAGTGGTGGGACAGGGGGAGATTCACCCCTCCACTTT
TRBV7-9	.	TRBJ1-3	few	CASSLKRRLGNTIYF	TGTGCCAGCAGCTTAAAGCGTCGGCTTGGAAACACCATATATTTT
TRBV4-2	.	TRBJ1-5	.	CASSQVGNSNQPQHF	TGTGCCAGCAGCCAAGTCGGCAATAGCAATCAGCCCCAGCATTTT
TRBV6-6	TRBD2	TRBJ2-5	.	CASSYSASGGGETQYF	TGTGCCAGCAGTTACTCCGCTAGCGGGGGAGGAGAGACCCAGTACTTC
TRBV30	.	TRBJ2-7	.	CAWSRGRGDEQYF	TGTGCCTGGAGCCGGGGCAGGGGGGACGAGCAGTACTTC
TRBV5-4	TRBD2	TRBJ2-5	.	CASSFVSGGAFETQYF	TGTGCCAGCAGCTTTGTTAGCGGGGGGGCCTTCGAGACCCAGTACTTC
TRBV9	TRBD1	TRBJ2-2	.	CASSPRGTGNTGELFF	TGTGCCAGCAGCCCGCGAGGGACAGGGAACACCGGGGAGCTGTTTTTT
TRBV20-1	.	TRBJ2-1	.	CSAEGMNEQFF	TGCAGTGCGGAGGGGATGAATGAGCAGTTCTTC
TRBV7-2	TRBD1	TRBJ1-5	.	CASSFQGGNDQPQHF	TGTGCCAGCAGCTTTCAGGGGGGGAATGATCAGCCCCAGCATTTT
TRBV5-1	.	TRBJ2-5	.	CASSLGTFTSQETQYF	TGCGCCAGCAGCTTGGGGACTTTCACTTCACAAGAGACCCAGTACTTC
TRBV6-5	TRBD2	TRBJ2-7	.	CASSYSSGGEHEQYF	TGTGCCAGCAGTTACTCTAGTGGGGGGGAACACGAGCAGTACTTC
TRBV15	TRBD1	TRBJ2-2	.	CATSRAGTADTGELFF	TGTGCCACCAGCAGAGCCGGGACAGCCGACACCGGGGAGCTGTTTTTT
TRBV13	.	TRBJ2-7	.	CASSPFGGTASPQYF	TGTGCCAGCAGTCCGTTTGGCGGGACAGCCTCCCCACAGTACTTC
TRBV19	TRBD2	TRBJ2-3	.	CASSISRLAGVSTDTQYF	TGTGCCAGTAGTATATCCCGACTAGCGGGGGTTAGCACAGATACGCAGTATTTT
TRBV6-5	TRBD1	TRBJ2-7	.	CASSSATGGAAYEQYF	TGTGCCAGCAGTTCGGCTACAGGGGGCGCAGCCTACGAGCAGTACTTC
TRBV5-1	TRBD2	TRBJ2-1	.	CASSLVRLAGAERFF	TGCGCCAGCAGCTTGGTTCGGCTAGCGGGGGCGGAGCGGTTCTTC
TRBV9	TRBD2	TRBJ2-1	once	CASSVGSGVHNEQFF	TGTGCCAGCAGCGTAGGGAGCGGGGTTCACAATGAGCAGTTCTTC
TRBV6-1	.	TRBJ2-7	.	CASSEEEGAGYEQYF	TGTGCCAGCAGTGAAGAAGAGGGAGCAGGGTACGAGCAGTACTTC
TRBV7-9	.	TRBJ2-1	.	CASSLFSQNEQFF	TGTGCCAGCAGCTTATTTTCCCAGAATGAGCAGTTCTTC
TRBV9	TRBD1	TRBJ1-3	.	CASSALTGAGNTIYF	TGTGCCAGCAGCGCCCTGACAGGGGCTGGAAACACCATATATTTT
TRBV7-9	.	TRBJ1-2	.	CAIEGVPGSYTF	TGTGCCATCGAGGGAGTTCCCGGCAGCTACACCTTC
TRBV19	.	TRBJ2-1	.	CASTKGTAGHNEQFF	TGTGCCAGTACCAAGGGGACAGCGGGGCACAATGAGCAGTTCTTC
TRBV11-2	TRBD2	TRBJ2-7	.	CASSLGRGGGYEQYF	TGTGCCAGCAGCTTAGGACGGGGGGGAGGGTACGAGCAGTACTTC